Included here is one TCR beta chain sequence, with context. CDR1 is MDHEN and CDR2 is SYDVKM in the germline V gene. V lost 0 bases to trimming and J lost 10 bases, with 19 bases between them. The CDR3 is 17 residues long. These data originate in a study of blood T cell repertoires in COVID-19. Looking at the study overall: The United States, Italy and Spain supplied acute and convalescent COVID-19 samples. Nucleic acid was either cDNA or gDNA, and it came from T cells, B-cell-depleted T cells, or PBMCs.

Measured with immunoSEQ multiplex PCR; TCRdb has only the in-frame clones, and not every one. This table holds roughly 99,000 clones, 75% to 95% found once. This receptor was obtained from a woman in her 30s with acute or convalescent COVID-19. The chain has TRBV28 and TRBJ1-6, with a weak D call TRBD1 (6 bases). Sequences were obtained from peripheral blood. The CDR3, as DNA: TGTGCCAGCAGTTTATGGGGAAACAGGGCTAAGGGATCACCCCTCCACTTT. This sequence encodes CASSLWGNRAKGSPLHF.